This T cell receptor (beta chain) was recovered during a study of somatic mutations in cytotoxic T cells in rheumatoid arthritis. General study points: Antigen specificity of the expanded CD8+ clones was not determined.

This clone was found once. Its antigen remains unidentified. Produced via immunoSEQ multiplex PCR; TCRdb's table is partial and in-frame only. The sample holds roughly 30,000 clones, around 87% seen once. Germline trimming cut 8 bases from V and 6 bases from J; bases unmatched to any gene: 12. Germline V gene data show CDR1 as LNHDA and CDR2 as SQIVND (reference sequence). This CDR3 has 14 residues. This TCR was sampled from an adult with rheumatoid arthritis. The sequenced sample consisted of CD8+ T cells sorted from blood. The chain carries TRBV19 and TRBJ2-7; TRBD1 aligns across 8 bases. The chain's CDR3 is CASPPYRTGLEQYF. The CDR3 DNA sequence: TGTGCCAGTCCCCCCTATCGGACAGGGCTCGAGCAGTACTTC.